Below are 2 T cell receptor beta chains sequenced from a single sample in a study of cytomegalovirus exposure and HLA in healthy donors. A multiplex PCR was run with 60 Vbeta primers and 13 Jbeta primers. Profiling relied on immunoSEQ multiplex PCR, and the TCRdb table lists in-frame clones only, not all of them. Across 130,000 or so clones, the top ten clones capture about 1.5% of the sample. Specimen: PBMCs. These receptor sequences come from a woman between 40 and 55 years old in good health and CMV-seropositive.

This chain uses TRBV19 with TRBJ2-2, with 10 bases identical to TRBD1. Trimming at V came to 7 bases and at J to 6 bases, leaving 14 bases not matched to a gene. This CDR3 comprises 17 residues. Germline-derived CDR1 and CDR2 are LNHDA and SQIVND (reference sequence). The CDR3 DNA follows: TGTGCCAGTATCCCTCAAACCGGGACAGGGGCCTCCGGGGAGCTGTTTTTT. Translated, it gives CASIPQTGTGASGELFF.

The chain combines TRBV7-9 with TRBJ2-7, with TRBD2 identical over 8 bases. V gave up 5 bases and J gave up 2 bases; unmatched junction bases: 5. The CDR3 sequence is 14 residues long. Germline values: CDR1 SEHNR, CDR2 FQNEAQ (reference sequence). CDR3 nucleotides: TGTGCCAGCAGCGGTAGCGGGAACCCCTACGAGCAGTACTTC. Protein sequence: CASSGSGNPYEQYF.